The entry below describes one TCR beta chain. This CDR3 spans 13 amino acids. Trimming took 1 base from V and 3 from J, leaving 7 bases between them. Germline-derived CDR1 and CDR2 are KGHSH and LQKENI. Unique molecular identifiers were used in preparing the TCRbeta library. TCRdb redid the calling of the PCR reads with MiXCR, one entry per CDR3 protein. This sample has about 610,000 distinct CDR3 sequences, with 27% found just once. The sample comes from a study of T-cell reconstitution after alpha-beta-depleted transplantation in children. The receptor was derived from a boy younger than two with Wiskott-Aldrich syndrome, due to receive a stem cell transplant. Here the sequenced sample was PBMCs, taken before TCRalphabeta/CD19-depleted stem cell transplant. The chain is built from TRBV18 and TRBJ2-7; D remains ambiguous. CDR3 DNA sequence: TGTGCCAGCTCACCACTACCAGTCTACGAGCAGTACTTC. The encoded protein is CASSPLPVYEQYF.